Following are 18 T cell receptor beta chains from one sample sequenced in a study of shared clonotypes between healthy human individuals. TCRdb's copy holds only in-frame clones and misses some; the assay was immunoSEQ multiplex PCR. The repertoire holds over 950,000 clones, with approximately 75% as singletons. Sequenced input: memory CD4+ T cells from PBMCs. Regarding subset: CD45RA-negative fraction. All receptors come from a young man in good health. Some clones in this sample may be carry-over from other donors' samples.

Details on this clone: A far larger clone is only one base removed, so a read error is likely. This chain connects TRBV30 to TRBJ2-7, with D possibly being TRBD2 (6 bases). There are 15 residues in the CDR3. Germline CDR1 GTSNPN, CDR2 SVGIG (reference sequence). V lost 0 bases, J lost 3 bases, and 15 bases lay in between. Here the CDR3 reads CAWSVRLEGFYEQYF. In nucleotides, the CDR3 is TGTGCCTGGAGTGTACGGCTGGAGGGCTTCTACGAGCAGTACTTC.

The rearrangement uses TRBV28 and TRBJ1-2, with 7 positions matching TRBD1. The CDR3 sequence is 13 residues long. The V gene's germline CDR1 is MDHEN and CDR2 SYDVKM. V was pared by 5 bases and J by 4 bases, with 4 bases of the junction left unmatched. This chain's CDR3 is CASSNRGFYGYTF. CDR3 nucleotides: TGTGCCAGCAGTAACAGGGGCTTCTATGGCTACACCTTC.

This chain uses TRBV28 with TRBJ1-2; maybe TRBD1 (5 bases). V lost 4 bases, J lost 7 bases, and 25 bases lay in between. CDR1 is MDHEN and CDR2 is SYDVKM in the germline V gene. This CDR3 comprises 17 residues. CDR3 in DNA: TGTGCCAGCAGTTCCCCTCGGGGCGCGGGTCTTAGAGGTGGCTACACCTTC. This sequence encodes CASSSPRGAGLRGGYTF.

The chain has TRBV7-9 and TRBJ1-3; D is possibly TRBD1 (5 bases). Germline CDR1 is SEHNR and CDR2 is FQNEAQ (reference sequence). This CDR3 region has 15 residues. The V gene lost 3 bases and the J gene lost 0 bases, with 9 bases spanning the gap. CDR3 protein: CASSFDRHSGNTIYF. CDR3 bases: TGTGCCAGCAGCTTTGACAGACACTCTGGAAACACCATATATTTT. Complete variable domain (other parts from reference TRBV7-9 and TRBJ1-3): DTGVSQNPRHKITKRGQNVTFRCDPISEHNRLYWYRQTLGQGPEFLTYFQNEAQLEKSRLLSDRFSAERPKGSFSTLEIQRTEQGDSAMYLCASSFDRHSGNTIYFGEGSWLTVV.

V and J are TRBV6-6 and TRBJ1-2, with TRBD1 matching 8 bases. The germline gives CDR1 MNHNY, CDR2 SVGAGI (reference sequence). The CDR3 consists of 14 residues. The CDR3 here is CATAGDRLYYGYTF. The CDR3 coding sequence is TGTGCTACAGCTGGGGACAGGCTCTACTATGGCTACACCTTC.

This chain joins TRBV5-1 and TRBJ2-1; 10 bases line up with TRBD1. The CDR3 is made up of 16 amino acids. Per germline, CDR1 SGHRS and CDR2 YFSETQ. Trimming at V came to 3 bases and at J to 1 base, leaving 4 bases not matched to a gene. CDR3 sequence (DNA): TGCGCCAGCAGCTCTGACAGGGGGCTTTCCTACAATGAGCAGTTCTTC. This codes for CASSSDRGLSYNEQFF.

The V gene is TRBV20-1, the J gene TRBJ2-3, with D possibly being TRBD2 (6 bases). CDR3 size: 11 residues. Germline V CDR1 and CDR2: DFQATT, SNEGSKA (reference sequence). V was clipped by 6 bases and J by 4 bases, with 8 bases between them. In DNA, the CDR3 is TGCAGTGCGCGGGGCCCAGATACGCAGTATTTT. It encodes CSARGPDTQYF.

The CDR3 DNA sequence: TGTGCCAGTAGCACCGGGACAGCCTCCTTAGCTAACTATGGCTACACCTTC. It specifies CASSTGTASLANYGYTF. The chain has TRBV19 and TRBJ1-2, with 7 bases identical to TRBD1. The ends lost 6 bases at V and 0 bases at J; junction bases unmatched: 13. Germline V gene data show CDR1 as LNHDA and CDR2 as SQIVND (reference sequence). The CDR3 length is 17 residues.

This sequence joins TRBV5-6 and TRBJ1-5, with 9 bases aligning to TRBD1. The CDR3 spans 15 residues. CDR1 is SGHDT, CDR2 YYEEEE, per germline. V shed 4 bases, J shed 7 bases, and the junction held 9 bases outside the gene matches. CDR3 nucleotide sequence: TGTGCCAGCAGCCGGGGACAGGGTATCGGGCAGCCCCAGCATTTT. It codes for CASSRGQGIGQPQHF.

The chain links TRBV6-6 to TRBJ2-5; 8 bases are a match to TRBD1. CDR3 length: 14 amino acids. Germline V gene data show CDR1 as MNHNY and CDR2 as SVGAGI (reference sequence). The ends lost 5 bases at V and 5 bases at J; junction bases unmatched: 7. The CDR3: CASSLTGGWETQYF. As DNA, the CDR3 is TGTGCCAGCAGTCTCACAGGGGGGTGGGAGACCCAGTACTTC.

This clone was observed a single time. The chain uses TRBV27 and TRBJ1-1; TRBD1 might be the D (6 bases). V was pared by 7 bases and J by 4 bases, with 13 bases between. This CDR3 region has 13 residues. Germline V CDR1 and CDR2: MNHEY, SMNVEV (reference sequence). Here the CDR3 DNA reads TGTGCCAGCATAGGACAGTCGGGCACTGAAGCTTTCTTT. It translates to CASIGQSGTEAFF.

The chain employs TRBV30 and TRBJ2-7, with 9 positions matching TRBD1. The CDR3 is made up of 14 amino acids. Germline V gives CDR1 GTSNPN, CDR2 SVGIG (reference sequence). The V and J ends lost 0 bases and 3 bases, in that order; junction bases with no gene match: 3. Here the CDR3 reads CAWSVGTGIYEQYF. CDR3 in DNA: TGTGCCTGGAGTGTGGGGACAGGGATCTACGAGCAGTACTTC.

This chain uses TRBV6-1 with TRBJ2-3; D is perhaps TRBD1 or TRBD2 (6 bases each). V lost 11 bases and J 4 bases, leaving 16 bases between the germline ends. The CDR3 has 13 amino acids. Germline V gives CDR1 MNHNS, CDR2 SASEGT. This CDR3 reads CAGKGGAADTQYF. CDR3 nucleotide sequence: TGTGCCGGCAAGGGGGGCGCGGCAGATACGCAGTATTTT.

The chain has TRBV7-3 and TRBJ2-3; 7 positions match TRBD1. Germline V lookup: CDR1 SGHTA, CDR2 FQGTGA. The trim removed 2 bases at V and 3 bases at J, leaving 5 bases unmatched. The CDR3 runs 15 residues. As DNA, the CDR3 is TGTGCCAGCAGCTTACAGGGGGTAGGGACAGATACGCAGTATTTT. Its translation is CASSLQGVGTDTQYF.

The V and J genes are TRBV5-1 and TRBJ1-4; 9 positions agree with TRBD1. CDR1 is SGHRS, CDR2 YFSETQ, per germline. V shed 4 bases and J 4 bases; nucleotides not matched to a gene: 8. The CDR3 extends over 16 amino acids. The CDR3 DNA reads as TGCGCCAGCAGCCCGTCCGGGACAGGGATTAATGAAAAACTGTTTTTT. Translation gives CASSPSGTGINEKLFF.

This CDR3 reads CSVARLAGGEETQYF. CDR3 in DNA: TGCAGCGTTGCGAGACTAGCGGGAGGGGAGGAGACCCAGTACTTC. V usage is TRBV29-1 and J usage is TRBJ2-5; 14 nucleotides line up with TRBD2. Trimming at V came to 4 bases and at J to 5 bases, leaving 6 bases not matched to a gene. The CDR3 spans 15 residues. Germline V lookup: CDR1 SQVTM, CDR2 ANQGSEA.

The chain combines TRBV4-3 with TRBJ2-5; TRBD1 matches 11 bases. This CDR3 spans 15 amino acids. In germline, CDR1 is LGHNA, CDR2 YSLEER. V shed 3 bases, J shed 4 bases, and the junction held 4 bases outside the gene matches. The CDR3 loop reads CASSQDRGLGETQYF. CDR3 in DNA: TGCGCCAGCAGCCAGGACAGGGGGCTAGGAGAGACCCAGTACTTC.

The table lists this clone with a few counts. The CDR3, as DNA: TGTGCCAGCAGCCAAATGGCACTAGCGGGAGTGTTTAGCACAGATACGCAGTATTTT. It codes for CASSQMALAGVFSTDTQYF. The genes are TRBV11-2 and TRBJ2-3, with TRBD2 matching over 11 bases. Germline CDR1 and CDR2: SGHAT and FQNNGV. The CDR3 extends over 19 amino acids. The V segment lost 5 bases and the J segment 0 bases; nucleotides outside the gene matches: 13.